This T cell receptor beta chain was recovered during a study of CD8 T cells in Susac syndrome. Random hexamers primed reverse transcription of about 0.45 to 1 ug RNA. Each CDR3 protein is one row after TCRdb ran MiXCR on the immunoSEQ multiplex PCR reads. Found here are 84,000 or so distinct CDR3 sequences, about 94% of them singletons; the top ten hold approximately 0.9%. This CDR3 is 16 amino acids long. Per germline, CDR1 LNHNV and CDR2 YYDKDF (reference sequence). V shed 3 bases, J shed 5 bases, and the junction held 5 bases outside the gene matches. The V gene is TRBV15, the J gene TRBJ2-5; TRBD2 matches 14 bases. Source material: CD8+ T cells from PBMCs. The origin of this receptor is a human donor with Susac syndrome. In nucleotides, the CDR3 is TGTGCCACCAGCAGCCCCGGGACTAGCGGGAGTGAGACCCAGTACTTC. Its protein product is CATSSPGTSGSETQYF.